This T cell receptor (beta chain) was recorded in a study of OX40 agonist ivuxolimab in advanced cancers. As to this clone: Its antigen is undetermined.

Findings of the study overall: Part of the nonresponder group also had normalized T-cell clonal expansion that was low.

This CDR3 has 13 amino acids. V lost 4 bases to trimming and J lost 1 base, with 8 bases between them. Germline V gene sequence: CDR1 SGDLS, CDR2 YYNGEE. Sequencing used immunoSEQ multiplex PCR; TCRdb keeps in-frame clones, though not all of them. This sample carries around 62,000 clones, around 83% of them seen once, and the ten largest clones take roughly 2.3%. The sequenced sample was CD4+ or CD8+ T cells sorted from blood, obtained in a trial of the OX40 agonist ivuxolimab. V is TRBV9 and J is TRBJ1-1; D remains unclear. The clonotype was recovered from an adult with an advanced solid tumor such as melanoma, head and neck, liver or kidney cancer. CDR3 bases: TGTGCCAGCAGCCGGACGGGGAACACTGAAGCTTTCTTT. Its protein product is CASSRTGNTEAFF.